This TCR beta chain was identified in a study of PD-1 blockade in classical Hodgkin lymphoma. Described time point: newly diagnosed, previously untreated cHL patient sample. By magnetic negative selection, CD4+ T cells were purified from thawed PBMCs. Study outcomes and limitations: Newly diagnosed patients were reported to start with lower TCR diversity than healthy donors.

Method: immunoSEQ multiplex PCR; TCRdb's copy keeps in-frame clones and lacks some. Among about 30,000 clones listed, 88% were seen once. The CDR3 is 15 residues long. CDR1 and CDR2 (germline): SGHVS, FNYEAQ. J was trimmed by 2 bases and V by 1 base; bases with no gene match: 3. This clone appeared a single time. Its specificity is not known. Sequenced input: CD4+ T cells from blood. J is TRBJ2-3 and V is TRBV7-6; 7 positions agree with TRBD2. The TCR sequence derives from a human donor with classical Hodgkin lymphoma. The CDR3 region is CASSLGREPTDTQYF. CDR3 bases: TGTGCCAGCAGCTTAGGGCGGGAGCCCACAGATACGCAGTATTTT.